These 18 T cell receptor beta chains originate from one sample sequenced in a study of CD8 T cells in Susac syndrome. cDNA came from about 0.51 to 1 ug RNA primed by random hexamers. TCRdb reanalysed the immunoSEQ multiplex PCR reads using MiXCR and keeps one entry per CDR3 protein. Among around 190,000 distinct CDR3 sequences listed, 80% to 95% were seen once. The sample was CD4+ T cells from PBMCs. These receptors were collected from a human donor in good health.

The J gene is TRBJ2-7, the V gene TRBV3-1; 7 nucleotides line up with TRBD1. CDR3 size: 14 residues. V trimming: 4 bases; J trimming: 8 bases; junction bases outside the gene matches: 11. The germline V gene has CDR1 LGHDT and CDR2 YNNKEL (reference sequence). The CDR3 spells CASSRDRSLLKQYF. The CDR3 region has the DNA TGTGCCAGCAGCCGGGACAGATCCCTCCTCAAGCAGTACTTC.

DNA for the CDR3: TGTGCCAGCTCAGGGGACAGCCTCTACGAGCAGTACGTC. Protein product: CASSGDSLYEQYV. This chain connects TRBV18 to TRBJ2-7; 7 bases are a match to TRBD1. The V gene's germline CDR1 is KGHSH and CDR2 LQKENI. The CDR3 covers 13 residues. Trimming took 5 bases from V and 3 from J; bases not matched to a gene: 4.

V gene TRBV12-3 or TRBV12-4 combines with J gene TRBJ1-1, with D hard to call. CDR3 size: 12 residues. Trimming stripped 8 bases from V and 0 bases from J, with 7 bases between. The CDR3 here is CASGYMNTEAFF. The CDR3 nucleotides read TGTGCCAGCGGGTATATGAACACTGAAGCTTTCTTT.

The CDR3, as DNA: TGTGCCAGTAGTACTAGCGGGGCCAACACCGGGGAGCTGTTTTTT. It codes for CASSTSGANTGELFF. The J gene is TRBJ2-2, the V gene TRBV19; 9 positions agree with TRBD2. The V gene end was trimmed by 4 bases and the J gene end by 2 bases; junction bases not matched to a gene: 2. Germline CDR1 LNHDA, CDR2 SQIVND (reference sequence). The CDR3 is 15 residues long.

The rearrangement links TRBV6-2 or TRBV6-3 to TRBJ2-7, with D possibly being TRBD1 or TRBD2 (5 bases each). V lost 5 bases and J lost 4, with 12 bases in between. The CDR3 is made up of 13 amino acids. Germline V gene sequence: CDR1 MNHEY, CDR2 SVGEGT. CDR3 DNA sequence: TGTGCCAGCAGTCTACAGGAGGCTTACGAGCAGTACGTC. This sequence encodes CASSLQEAYEQYV.

V usage is TRBV28 and J usage is TRBJ1-2, with D perhaps TRBD1 (6 bases). The V end was cut by 8 bases, the J end by 6 bases, with 13 bases between. Germline assignment: CDR1 MDHEN and CDR2 SYDVKM. CDR3 length: 12 residues. Here the CDR3 DNA reads TGTGCCAGCCGCGGGACAACCGATGGCTACACCTTC. It codes for CASRGTTDGYTF.

The V call is TRBV28, the J call TRBJ2-1; TRBD2 aligns across 7 bases. This CDR3 region has 16 residues. The trim removed 2 bases at V and 0 bases at J, leaving 4 bases unmatched. Germline CDR1 reads MDHEN; CDR2 reads SYDVKM. CDR3 sequence: CASSLQRGVSYNEQFF. DNA of the CDR3: TGTGCCAGCAGTTTACAGCGGGGTGTCTCCTACAATGAGCAGTTCTTC.

The chain links TRBV7-8 to TRBJ1-6, with no clear D. This CDR3 is 15 amino acids long. CDR1 SGHVS and CDR2 FQNEAQ come from the germline V gene. V was trimmed by 5 bases and J by 6 bases, leaving 14 bases between them. This CDR3 reads CASSPLGLLNSPLHF. CDR3 bases: TGTGCCAGCAGCCCCTTAGGGCTACTTAATTCACCCCTCCACTTT.

The genes are TRBV10-3 and TRBJ2-7, with D tentatively TRBD2 (5 bases). Trimming removed 10 bases at V and 4 bases at J, with 11 bases between. Germline V CDR1 and CDR2: ENHRY, SYGVKD. This CDR3 region has 11 residues. The DNA for the CDR3 is TGTGCCACCTCCCGGGGTTACGAGCAGTACGTC. It is translated as CATSRGYEQYV.

This chain joins TRBV29-1 and TRBJ1-6, with a weak D call TRBD1 (6 bases). The CDR3 runs 13 residues. CDR1 and CDR2 from the germline V gene are SQVTM and ANQGSEA. V shed 6 bases and J shed 7 bases, with 13 bases lying between them. In DNA form, the CDR3 reads TGCAGCGTGCGACAGGACGGGAATTCACCCCTCCACTTT. It is translated as CSVRQDGNSPLHF.

The V call is TRBV3-1, the J call TRBJ2-3, with D perhaps TRBD2 (5 bases). In germline, CDR1 is LGHDT, CDR2 YNNKEL (reference sequence). Deletions cut 2 bases from V and 6 bases from J, with 18 bases between. CDR3 length: 16 residues. The CDR3 DNA reads TGTGCCAGCAGCCAATCACCAGTTCAGCGGTTCGATACGCAGTATTTT. Residues: CASSQSPVQRFDTQYF.

The chain recombines TRBV5-1 with TRBJ2-3; D remains ambiguous. Germline lookup yields CDR1 SGHRS and CDR2 YFSETQ. V shed 5 bases and J shed 5 bases, with 9 bases lying between them. The CDR3 consists of 12 residues. The chain's CDR3 is CASREQEDTQYF. In DNA, the CDR3 is TGCGCCAGCAGAGAGCAAGAAGATACGCAGTATTTT.

This chain connects TRBV6-1 to TRBJ2-5; tentatively, D is TRBD2 (6 bases). This CDR3 spans 16 amino acids. CDR1 and CDR2 from the germline V gene are MNHNS and SASEGT. Trimming cost V 7 bases and J 3 bases, with 21 bases left between them. The CDR3: CASTKGKWRVEETQYF. The CDR3 DNA follows: TGTGCCAGCACCAAAGGGAAGTGGAGGGTGGAAGAGACCCAGTACTTC.

In its sample, this clonotype was seen once. The genes are TRBV5-1 and TRBJ2-3, with D perhaps TRBD1 (5 bases). Per germline, CDR1 SGHRS and CDR2 YFSETQ. V was shortened by 3 bases and J by 4 bases, with 12 bases between the two germline ends. The CDR3 runs 14 residues. CDR3 residues: CASSSQGFSDTQYF. CDR3 DNA: TGCGCCAGCAGCTCCCAGGGCTTTTCAGATACGCAGTATTTT.

V gene TRBV27 combines with J gene TRBJ2-7; D is uncertain. CDR3 length equals 14 residues. Germline V gene data show CDR1 as MNHEY and CDR2 as SMNVEV (reference sequence). V was pared by 10 bases and J by 0 bases, with 16 bases between. CDR3 sequence reads: CATSRTGSSYEQYV. In DNA, the CDR3 is TGTGCCACCTCCCGAACTGGCAGCTCCTACGAGCAGTACGTC.

This clonotype came up once. The V call is TRBV2, the J call TRBJ2-3, with D maybe TRBD2 (5 bases). The CDR3 loop spans 11 amino acids. V shed 4 bases and J shed 7 bases, with 6 bases lying between them. CDR1 and CDR2 from the germline V gene are SNHLY and FYNNEI. The CDR3 sequence: CASSAGNTQYF. The CDR3 bases are TGTGCCAGCAGTGCCGGGAATACGCAGTATTTT.

The genes are TRBV29-1 and TRBJ2-1; D possibly corresponds to TRBD2 (6 bases). The CDR3 consists of 13 residues. V was cut by 7 bases and J by 7 bases, with 17 bases left in between. The germline V gene encodes CDR1 SQVTM and CDR2 ANQGSEA. The DNA of the CDR3 is TGCAGCGCCGAACGAGAGGGGAGGAATGAGCAGTTCTTC. Its translation is CSAEREGRNEQFF.

The chain has TRBV9 and TRBJ2-1; 8 bases map to TRBD1. This CDR3 spans 19 amino acids. The germline V gene encodes CDR1 SGDLS and CDR2 YYNGEE. After removal of 4 bases from V and 0 bases from J, the junction contained 15 bases not matched to a gene. CDR3 sequence reads: CASSPHDPLRGLSYNEQFF. The CDR3 DNA sequence: TGTGCCAGCAGCCCCCACGACCCCCTCAGGGGGCTCTCCTACAATGAGCAGTTCTTC.